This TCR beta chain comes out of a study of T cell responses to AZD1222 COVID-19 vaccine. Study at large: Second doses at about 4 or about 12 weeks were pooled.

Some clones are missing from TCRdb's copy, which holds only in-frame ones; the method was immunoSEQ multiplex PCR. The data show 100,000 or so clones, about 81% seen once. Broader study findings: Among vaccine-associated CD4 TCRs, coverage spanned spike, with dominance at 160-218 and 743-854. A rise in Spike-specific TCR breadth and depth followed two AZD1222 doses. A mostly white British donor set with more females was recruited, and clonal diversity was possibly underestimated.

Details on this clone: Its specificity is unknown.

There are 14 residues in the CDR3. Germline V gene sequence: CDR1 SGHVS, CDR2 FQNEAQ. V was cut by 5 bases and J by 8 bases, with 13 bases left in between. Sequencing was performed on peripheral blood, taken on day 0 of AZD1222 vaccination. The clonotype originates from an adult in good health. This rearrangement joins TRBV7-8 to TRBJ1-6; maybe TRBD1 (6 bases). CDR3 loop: CASSRTGLDSPLHF. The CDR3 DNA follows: TGTGCCAGCAGCCGCACAGGGTTGGATTCACCCCTCCACTTT.